A single sample is the source of the 17 T cell receptor beta chains below, sequenced in a study of blood T cell repertoires in COVID-19. The assay was immunoSEQ multiplex PCR, and TCRdb's table has in-frame clones only and misses some. The table lists around 270,000 clones, 80% to 85% of them singletons. Sequenced: peripheral blood. The receptors stem from an older person with COVID-19, enrolled during active disease.

This chain joins TRBV4-2 and TRBJ2-2; 7 bases are shared with TRBD2. Unmatched junction bases numbered 2, after V lost 1 base and J lost 0 bases. Germline CDR1 and CDR2: LGHNA and YNFKEQ. This CDR3 has 16 amino acids. CDR3 in DNA: TGTGCCAGCAGCCAAGCAGCGGGATCGAACACCGGGGAGCTGTTTTTT. Protein sequence: CASSQAAGSNTGELFF.

The rearrangement joins TRBV3-1 (or the pseudogene TRBV3-2) to TRBJ1-4; tentative D call: TRBD1 (6 bases). The CDR3 has 14 amino acids. V gave up 1 base and J gave up 8 bases, with 11 bases separating them. Germline V CDR1 and CDR2: LGHDT, YNNKEL (reference sequence). The CDR3: CASSQVARGEKLFF. In nucleotides, the CDR3 is TGTGCCAGCAGCCAAGTGGCCAGGGGCGAAAAACTGTTTTTT.

The J gene is TRBJ1-3, the V gene TRBV7-6, with 7 positions matching TRBD1. With 0 bases clipped from V and 0 bases from J, the junction kept 2 bases outside the gene matches. Per the germline V gene, CDR1 is SGHVS and CDR2 is FNYEAQ. The CDR3 length is 16 residues. CDR3 DNA: TGTGCCAGCAGCTTAGCTGGGACAGACTCTGGAAACACCATATATTTT. It yields the protein CASSLAGTDSGNTIYF.

V gene TRBV6-2 or TRBV6-3 combines with J gene TRBJ1-2; the D is unclear. Trimming took 5 bases from V and 6 from J, leaving 13 bases between them. This CDR3 has 13 residues. Per the germline V gene, CDR1 is MNHEY and CDR2 is SVGEGT. The CDR3 bases are TGTGCCAGCAGTCGCGGGCGCGTCGATGGCTACACCTTC. Protein product: CASSRGRVDGYTF.

This chain uses TRBV18 with TRBJ2-5; D ambiguous. CDR3 length equals 12 residues. Trimming shortened V by 6 bases and J by 4 bases, and 9 bases separated the two germline ends. Germline V gene lookup returns CDR1 KGHSH and CDR2 LQKENI. For the CDR3, the DNA is TGTGCCAGCTCCCTCGAGGCAGAGACCCAGTACTTC. Its protein product is CASSLEAETQYF.

This rearrangement joins TRBV5-1 to TRBJ1-6, with D hard to call. Looked up from germline, CDR1 is SGHRS and CDR2 is YFSETQ. The CDR3 runs 16 residues. Deletions cut 0 bases from V and 7 bases from J, with 14 bases between. The CDR3 DNA reads TGCGCCAGCAGCTTGGGGCCAGGCTCATCAAATTCACCCCTCCACTTT. This translates into CASSLGPGSSNSPLHF.

J is TRBJ1-5 and V is TRBV7-9; D gene unclear. The germline V gene has CDR1 SEHNR and CDR2 FQNEAQ (reference sequence). V was shortened by 6 bases and J by 2 bases, with 11 bases between the two germline ends. The CDR3 is made up of 14 amino acids. The CDR3 sequence is CASRLNGGNQPQHF. CDR3 sequence (DNA): TGTGCCAGCAGGCTAAACGGGGGCAATCAGCCCCAGCATTTT.

The J gene is TRBJ2-3, the V gene TRBV23-1; perhaps TRBD1 as D (6 bases). TRBV23-1 is sorted into the ORF group, with uncertain function. This CDR3 has 14 residues. V was cut by 3 bases and J by 0 bases, with 7 bases left in between. CDR3 DNA: TGCGCCAGCAGTCAGGGGGCTAGCACAGATACGCAGTATTTT. Its protein product is CASSQGASTDTQYF.

The chain is built from TRBV27 and TRBJ2-3; TRBD2 might be the D (6 bases). This CDR3 spans 16 amino acids. Between the trimmed V and J ends, which lost 3 bases and 2 bases, there was a span of 15 bases. Germline V lookup: CDR1 MNHEY, CDR2 SMNVEV (reference sequence). The CDR3 spells CASSLGSGTNTDTQYF. In DNA form, the CDR3 reads TGTGCCAGCAGTTTGGGTAGCGGTACGAACACAGATACGCAGTATTTT.

For this clone: Other DNA sequences within the sample encode an identical CDR3. The chain is built from TRBV3-1 (or the pseudogene TRBV3-2) and TRBJ2-3, with D maybe TRBD2 (7 bases). The germline V and J ends were trimmed by 4 bases and 5 bases, with 10 bases remaining between them. Germline V gene sequence: CDR1 LGHDT, CDR2 YNNKEL (reference sequence). The CDR3 has 13 amino acids. This CDR3 is CASSPGGRDTQYF. CDR3 DNA: TGTGCCAGCAGCCCGGGGGGCCGAGATACGCAGTATTTT.

This clone was seen ten or more times. The chain is built from TRBV5-1 and TRBJ1-2, with no clear D. The CDR3 totals 13 residues. Germline assignment: CDR1 SGHRS and CDR2 YFSETQ. Trimming pared 4 bases from V and 7 bases from J, leaving 14 bases between. This CDR3 reads CASSDPGAGGYTF. CDR3 bases: TGCGCCAGCAGCGACCCAGGTGCCGGTGGCTACACCTTC.

The chain combines TRBV7-6 with TRBJ2-3; weak D call: TRBD2 (5 bases). This CDR3 comprises 16 residues. Germline V lookup: CDR1 SGHVS, CDR2 FNYEAQ. V dropped 1 base and J dropped 0 bases, with 11 bases sitting between them. This CDR3 reads CASSLGARASTDTQYF. CDR3 DNA: TGTGCCAGCAGCTTAGGCGCGCGGGCGAGCACAGATACGCAGTATTTT.

The chain links TRBV29-1 to TRBJ2-1; D is ambiguous. V lost 4 bases, J lost 6 bases, and 10 bases lay in between. The CDR3 totals 12 residues. Germline CDR1 is SQVTM and CDR2 is ANQGSEA. The CDR3 DNA reads TGCAGCGTTGTGTTCCAGTCCAATGAGCAGTTCTTC. It yields the protein CSVVFQSNEQFF.

The CDR3 loop is CASKEGQTYEQYF. In DNA form, the CDR3 reads TGTGCCAGTAAAGAGGGTCAAACCTACGAGCAGTACTTC. The chain links TRBV28 to TRBJ2-7; TRBD2 is a possible D gene (5 bases). Trimming cost V 9 bases and J 2 bases, with 14 bases left between them. CDR3 length: 13 residues. The germline gives CDR1 MDHEN, CDR2 SYDVKM.

This rearrangement joins TRBV6-5 to TRBJ1-1, with D hard to call. The CDR3 contains 14 residues. CDR1 and CDR2 (germline): MNHEY, SVGAGI. The ends were cut back, 5 bases at V and 0 bases at J, with 10 bases in the middle. The CDR3 loop is CASSNSPVNTEAFF. Here the CDR3 DNA reads TGTGCCAGCAGTAATTCTCCGGTGAACACTGAAGCTTTCTTT.

V is TRBV19 and J is TRBJ1-2, with a possible D match to TRBD1 (5 bases). CDR1 and CDR2 (germline): LNHDA, SQIVND (reference sequence). The length of the CDR3 is 12 residues. V was trimmed by 7 bases and J by 5 bases, leaving 11 bases between them. The DNA of the CDR3 is TGTGCCAGTAAGGCAGGGCAGTATGGCTACACCTTC. Translating it yields CASKAGQYGYTF.

This rearrangement joins TRBV2 to TRBJ1-3, with unresolved D. This CDR3 is built from 15 residues. Germline CDR1 is SNHLY and CDR2 is FYNNEI. V lost 7 bases to trimming and J lost 0 bases, with 13 bases between them. CDR3 residues: CASTEHLVSGNTIYF. CDR3 in DNA: TGTGCCAGCACCGAGCATTTAGTCTCTGGAAACACCATATATTTT.